The clone carrying this TCR beta chain occurred many times. Antigen: not known. Researchers amplified the TCR beta CDR3 regions from RNA transcripts. The TCR CDR3 first-round RT-PCR relied on the HTBI primer set. TCRdb re-analysed the multiplex PCR reads in MiXCR, keeping a single row per CDR3 protein. The sample contains hundreds of thousands of distinct CDR3 sequences, 15% to 19% of which appear only once. The data originate from a study of T cells in Graves' hyperthyroidism and ophthalmopathy. Looked up from germline, CDR1 is SNHLY and CDR2 is FYNNEI. V lost 10 bases and J 3 bases, leaving 12 bases between the germline ends. This CDR3 comprises 13 residues. Study findings and constraints: Blood also contained most expanded thyroid clonotypes above 0.001. Before onset, by a median of approximately 6.8 months, the model predicted ophthalmopathy.

Newly diagnosed patients aged 18 to 65 had hyperthyroidism of under 2 months' duration. Clinical symptoms, serum thyroxine, TRAb, thyroid ultrasound and orbital computed tomography established diagnosis. The sample was blood. This receptor was obtained from a woman aged 18-29 years with Graves' hyperthyroidism. The genes are TRBV2 and TRBJ1-4; D is ambiguous. The CDR3 nucleotides read TGTGCCACGGTACGGGGATCTAATGAAAAACTGTTTTTT. It specifies CATVRGSNEKLFF.